This T cell receptor beta chain is drawn from a study of post-analysis software for immune sequencing data. Study background: Relapsing-remitting, secondary progressive and progressive-relapsing forms made up the multiple sclerosis disease courses. Study conclusions and caveats: Among roughly five TRBV segments more frequent in patients than controls were TRBV5-6, TRBV5-1 and TRBV20-1. Batch-mates among the samples co-clustered strongly by F measure.

In regard to this clonotype: No antigen is known for it.

The CDR3 extends over 16 amino acids. From germline, CDR1 is SQVTM and CDR2 ANQGSEA. Trimming cost V 6 bases and J 0 bases, with 15 bases left between them. Carried by the TCR beta cDNA libraries were unique molecular identifiers. Each CDR3 protein is one row after TCRdb ran MiXCR on the PCR reads. Among 550,000 to 700,000 distinct CDR3 sequences listed, around 47% were seen once. The receptor comes from a girl aged 5-17 years with multiple sclerosis. The sample consisted of blood. The chain uses TRBV29-1 and TRBJ2-6; the D is unclear. CDR3 DNA sequence: TGCAGCGTAGCGAAGGTCGGATCCTCTGGGGCCAACGTCCTGACTTTC. Amino acid sequence: CSVAKVGSSGANVLTF.